A selection of T cell receptor beta chains follows, all from one sample in a study of HIV-infected patients and healthy controls. Each CDR3 protein is one row after TCRdb ran MiXCR on the 5' RACE reads. In the table there are about 15,000 distinct CDR3 sequences, around 10% of which are singletons. The sample here was blood, taken during antiretroviral therapy. Receptor source: an adult with HIV infection. The donor label of this sample is uncertain. Both conserved end residues are part of each CDR3. The size of a clone is reported for some rows only, either as once, few or many, or as a class for expanded clones.

many TRBJ1-5 TRBV6-5 CASSFGRPGNQPQHF
many TRBJ2-1 TRBV9 CASSPLSNPYNEQFF
many TRBJ2-1 TRBV5-1 CASSLKQAGYHNEQFF
many TRBJ2-5 TRBV6-6 CASSPPRGTQYF
many TRBJ1-1 TRBV29-1 CSVREIANTEAFF
many TRBJ2-1 TRBV14 CASSQIQGLAGVEQFF
. TRBJ2-5 TRBV28 CASSPGTKQETQYF
many TRBJ1-5 TRBV12-3/TRBV12-4 CASSYLGGVNNQPQHF
many TRBJ1-1 TRBV18 CASSPLDRSNTEAFF
many TRBJ2-7 TRBV29-1 CSAGGTSGSPYEQYF
few TRBJ1-2 TRBV20-1 CSAGQGNYGYTF
. TRBJ2-7 TRBV4-1 CASSQVGRGLPYEQYF
many TRBJ2-1 TRBV7-2 CASSQTGLTYNEQFF
many TRBJ2-3 TRBV3-1 CASSQAPPGTGTDTQYF
. TRBJ2-7 TRBV27 CASSDPSGQGRGEQYF
. TRBJ2-2 TRBV29-1 CSVLDFANTGELFF
. TRBJ2-7 TRBV19 CASSIPGQVYYEQYF
. TRBJ2-3 TRBV7-2 CASSLGGASTDTQYF
many TRBJ2-3 TRBV7-7 CASSLGNRRTDTQYF
many TRBJ2-3 TRBV6-1 CASSEPTRADTQYF
few TRBJ2-3 TRBV30 CAGGGLAGRRDTQYF
. TRBJ2-5 TRBV7-6 CASSFYQETQYF
few TRBJ2-7 TRBV20-1 CSALVQGPLSYEQYF
few TRBJ2-1 TRBV29-1 CSVWTGGGYNEQFF
many TRBJ2-3 TRBV4-2 CASSRGAGTDTQYF
. TRBJ2-5 TRBV29-1 CSVEGLTGQLQETQYF
. TRBJ2-1 TRBV12-3/TRBV12-4 CASSFKPGEQFF
many TRBJ2-5 TRBV2 CASRESAGYQETQYF
. TRBJ2-3 TRBV7-9 CASSLYGSAGGHGTQYF
many TRBJ1-1 TRBV6-5 CASRDRDRVTEAFF
many TRBJ2-7 TRBV27 CASSLSGLGKYEQYF
many TRBJ2-7 TRBV20-1 CSASGDLPYSMSEQYF
many TRBJ2-1 TRBV12-3/TRBV12-4 CASSPPGNNEQFF
. TRBJ1-5 TRBV19 CASSQTSGGGQPQHF
few TRBJ2-5 TRBV24-1 CATSPGHQETQYF
. TRBJ2-2 TRBV30 CAWSETSGTYTGELFF